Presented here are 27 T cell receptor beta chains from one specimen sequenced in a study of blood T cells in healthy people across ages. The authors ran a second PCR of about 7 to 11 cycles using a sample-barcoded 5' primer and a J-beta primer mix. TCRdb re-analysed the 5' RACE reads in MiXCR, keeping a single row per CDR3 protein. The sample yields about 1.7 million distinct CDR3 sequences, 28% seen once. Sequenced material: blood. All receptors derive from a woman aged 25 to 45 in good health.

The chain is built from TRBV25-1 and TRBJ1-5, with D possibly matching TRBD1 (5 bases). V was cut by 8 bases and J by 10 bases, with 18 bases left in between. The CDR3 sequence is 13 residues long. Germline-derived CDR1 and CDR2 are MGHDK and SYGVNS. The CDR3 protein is CASQGGAGFPQHF. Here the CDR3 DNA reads TGTGCCAGCCAGGGAGGAGCGGGTTTCCCCCAGCATTTT.

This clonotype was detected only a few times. Written as DNA, the CDR3 is TGCGCCAGTAAACCCTTGACGGGAAGCTCCTACAATGAGCAGTTCTTC. This codes for CASKPLTGSSYNEQFF. The chain has TRBV5-1 and TRBJ2-1, with D perhaps matching TRBD2 (5 bases). V was pared by 8 bases and J by 0 bases, with 18 bases between. Germline V lookup: CDR1 SGHRS, CDR2 YFSETQ. The CDR3 consists of 16 residues.

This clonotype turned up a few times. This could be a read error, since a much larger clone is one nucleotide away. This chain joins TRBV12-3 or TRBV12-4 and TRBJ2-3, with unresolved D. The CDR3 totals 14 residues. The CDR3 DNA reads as TGTGCCAGCAGTTTAAGGGCAAGCACAGATGCGCAGTATTTT. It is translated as CASSLRASTDAQYF.

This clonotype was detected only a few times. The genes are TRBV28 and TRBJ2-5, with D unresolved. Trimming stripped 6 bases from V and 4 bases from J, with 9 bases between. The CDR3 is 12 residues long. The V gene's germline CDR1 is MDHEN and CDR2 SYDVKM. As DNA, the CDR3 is TGTGCCAGCAGACGTACCTTAGAGACCCAGTACTTC. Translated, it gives CASRRTLETQYF.

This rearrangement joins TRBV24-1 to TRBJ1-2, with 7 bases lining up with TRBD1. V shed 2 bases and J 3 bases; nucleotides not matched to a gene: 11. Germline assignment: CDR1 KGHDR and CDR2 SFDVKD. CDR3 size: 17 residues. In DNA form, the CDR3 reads TGTGCCACCAGTGATTCGCGGGACAGAAGGGGATACTATGGCTACACCTTC. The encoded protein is CATSDSRDRRGYYGYTF.

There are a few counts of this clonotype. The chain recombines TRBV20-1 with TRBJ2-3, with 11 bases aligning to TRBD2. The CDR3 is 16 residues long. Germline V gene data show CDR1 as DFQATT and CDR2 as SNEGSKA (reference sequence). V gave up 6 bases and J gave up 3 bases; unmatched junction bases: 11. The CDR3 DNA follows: TGCAGTGCCAGTACTAGCGGGAGCTCTAGGACAGATACGCAGTATTTT. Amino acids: CSASTSGSSRTDTQYF.

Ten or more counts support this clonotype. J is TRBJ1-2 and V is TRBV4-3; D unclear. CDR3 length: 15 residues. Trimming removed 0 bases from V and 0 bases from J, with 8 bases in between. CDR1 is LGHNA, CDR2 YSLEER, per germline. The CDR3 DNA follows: TGCGCCAGCAGCCAAGATCGGGCAGCTAACTATGGCTACACCTTC. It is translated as CASSQDRAANYGYTF.

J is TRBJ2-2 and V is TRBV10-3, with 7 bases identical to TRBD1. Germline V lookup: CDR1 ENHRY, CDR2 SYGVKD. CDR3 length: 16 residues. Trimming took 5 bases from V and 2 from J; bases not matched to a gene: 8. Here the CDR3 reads CAISIGGGSNTGELFF. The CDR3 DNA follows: TGTGCCATCAGTATAGGGGGCGGTTCAAACACCGGGGAGCTGTTTTTT.

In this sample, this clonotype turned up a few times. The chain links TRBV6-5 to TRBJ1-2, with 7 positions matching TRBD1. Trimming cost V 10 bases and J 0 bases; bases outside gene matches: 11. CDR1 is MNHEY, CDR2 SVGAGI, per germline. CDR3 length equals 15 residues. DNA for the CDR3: TGTGCCATTAGAGCAGGGGGGTATACTAACTATGGCTACACCTTC. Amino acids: CAIRAGGYTNYGYTF.

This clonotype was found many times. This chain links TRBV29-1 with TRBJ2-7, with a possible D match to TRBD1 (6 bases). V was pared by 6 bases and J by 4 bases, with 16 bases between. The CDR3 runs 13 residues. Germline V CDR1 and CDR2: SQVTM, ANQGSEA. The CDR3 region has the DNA TGCAGCGTCTATCCCGGGACACGGTACGAGCAGTACTTC. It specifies CSVYPGTRYEQYF.

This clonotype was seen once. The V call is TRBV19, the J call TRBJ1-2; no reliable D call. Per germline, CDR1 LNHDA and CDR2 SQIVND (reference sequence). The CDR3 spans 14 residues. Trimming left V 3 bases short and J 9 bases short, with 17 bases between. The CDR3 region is CASSIYSGSRSYTF. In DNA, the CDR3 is TGTGCCAGTAGTATCTACTCTGGGAGTCGGAGCTACACCTTC.

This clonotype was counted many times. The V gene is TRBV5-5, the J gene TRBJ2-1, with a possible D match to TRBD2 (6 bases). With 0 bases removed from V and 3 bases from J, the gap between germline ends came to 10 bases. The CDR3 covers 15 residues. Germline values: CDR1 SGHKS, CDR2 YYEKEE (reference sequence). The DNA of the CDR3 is TGTGCCAGCAGCTTGGGGCGTAGCGGCTACAATGAGCAGTTCTTC. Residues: CASSLGRSGYNEQFF.

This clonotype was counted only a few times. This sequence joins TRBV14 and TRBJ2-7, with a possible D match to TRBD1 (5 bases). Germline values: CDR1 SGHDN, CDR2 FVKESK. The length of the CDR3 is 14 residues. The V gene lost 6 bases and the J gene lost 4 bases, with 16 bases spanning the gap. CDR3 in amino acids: CASRDSGSAYEQYF. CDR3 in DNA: TGTGCCAGCAGGGATTCAGGGTCGGCATACGAGCAGTACTTC.

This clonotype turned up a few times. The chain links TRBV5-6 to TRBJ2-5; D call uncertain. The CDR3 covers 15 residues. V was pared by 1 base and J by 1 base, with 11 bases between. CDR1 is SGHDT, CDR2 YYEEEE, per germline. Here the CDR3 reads CASSLLTVAQETQYF. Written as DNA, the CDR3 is TGTGCCAGCAGCTTGCTTACAGTAGCCCAAGAGACCCAGTACTTC.

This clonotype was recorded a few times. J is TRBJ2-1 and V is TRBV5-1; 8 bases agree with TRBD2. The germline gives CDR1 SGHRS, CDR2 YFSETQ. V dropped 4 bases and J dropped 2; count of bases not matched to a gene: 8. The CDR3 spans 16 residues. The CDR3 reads CASSQGAGAPYNEQFF. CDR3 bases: TGCGCCAGCAGCCAAGGAGCGGGAGCCCCCTACAATGAGCAGTTCTTC.

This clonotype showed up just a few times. The CDR3 protein is CASSPQGFGANEQYF. The CDR3 nucleotides read TGTGCCAGCTCACCCCAGGGATTCGGGGCCAACGAGCAGTACTTC. The gene calls are TRBV18 and TRBJ2-7; D assignment may be TRBD1 or TRBD2 (5 bases each). The CDR3 has 15 residues. Germline lookup yields CDR1 KGHSH and CDR2 LQKENI. V lost 3 bases and J lost 5, with 17 bases in between.

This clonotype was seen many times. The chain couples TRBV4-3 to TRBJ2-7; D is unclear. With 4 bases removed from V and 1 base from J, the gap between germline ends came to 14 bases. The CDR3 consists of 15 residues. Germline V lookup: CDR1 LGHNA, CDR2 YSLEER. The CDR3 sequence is CASSPRLGLSYEQYF. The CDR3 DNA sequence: TGCGCCAGCAGCCCCCGGCTAGGCCTTTCCTACGAGCAGTACTTC.

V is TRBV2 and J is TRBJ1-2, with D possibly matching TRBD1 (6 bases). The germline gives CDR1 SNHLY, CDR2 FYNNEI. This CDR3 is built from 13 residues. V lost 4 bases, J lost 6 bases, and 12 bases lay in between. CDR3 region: CASSGSGADGYTF. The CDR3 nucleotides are TGTGCCAGCAGTGGGTCGGGGGCAGATGGCTACACCTTC.

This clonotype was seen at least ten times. CDR3 nucleotide sequence: TGCGCCAGCAGCTCTAGCGGGGTCTCCTACGAGCAGTACTTC. This sequence encodes CASSSSGVSYEQYF. The chain carries TRBV5-1 and TRBJ2-7; 9 bases are shared with TRBD2. V was clipped by 3 bases and J by 0 bases; unmatched bases: 1. The CDR3 runs to 14 residues. Germline loops: CDR1 SGHRS, CDR2 YFSETQ.

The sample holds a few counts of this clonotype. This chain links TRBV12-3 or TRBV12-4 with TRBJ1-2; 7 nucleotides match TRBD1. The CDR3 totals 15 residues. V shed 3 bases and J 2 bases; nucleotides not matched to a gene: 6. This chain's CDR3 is CASSFNRGDNYGYTF. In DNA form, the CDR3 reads TGTGCCAGCAGTTTTAACAGGGGCGACAACTATGGCTACACCTTC.

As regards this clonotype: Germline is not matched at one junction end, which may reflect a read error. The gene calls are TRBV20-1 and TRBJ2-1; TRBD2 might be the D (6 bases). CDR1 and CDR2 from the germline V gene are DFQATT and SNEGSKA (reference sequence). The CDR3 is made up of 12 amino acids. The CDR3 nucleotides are TGCAGTGCTAGCGGGACTTTGAATGAGCAGCTCTTC. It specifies CSASGTLNEQLF.

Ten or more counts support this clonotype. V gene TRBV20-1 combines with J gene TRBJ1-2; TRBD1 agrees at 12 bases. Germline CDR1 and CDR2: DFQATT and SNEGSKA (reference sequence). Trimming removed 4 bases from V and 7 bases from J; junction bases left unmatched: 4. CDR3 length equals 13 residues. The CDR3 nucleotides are TGCAGTGCTACCCGGGACAGGGGGCTTGGCTACACCTTC. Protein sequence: CSATRDRGLGYTF.

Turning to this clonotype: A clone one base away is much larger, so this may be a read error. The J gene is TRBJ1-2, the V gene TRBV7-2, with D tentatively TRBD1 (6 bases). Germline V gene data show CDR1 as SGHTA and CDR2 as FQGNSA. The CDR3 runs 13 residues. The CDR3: CASSQHGGLGCTF. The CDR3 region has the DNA TGTGCCAGCTCTCAGCACGGGGGGCTTGGCTGCACCTTC.

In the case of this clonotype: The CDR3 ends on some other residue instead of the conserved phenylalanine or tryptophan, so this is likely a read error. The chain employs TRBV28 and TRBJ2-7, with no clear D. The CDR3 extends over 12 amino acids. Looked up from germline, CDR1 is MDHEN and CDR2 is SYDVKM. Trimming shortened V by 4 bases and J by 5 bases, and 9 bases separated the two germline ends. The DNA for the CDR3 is TGTGCCAGCAGTTCCAAATTCCACGAGCAGTACTCC. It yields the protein CASSSKFHEQYS.

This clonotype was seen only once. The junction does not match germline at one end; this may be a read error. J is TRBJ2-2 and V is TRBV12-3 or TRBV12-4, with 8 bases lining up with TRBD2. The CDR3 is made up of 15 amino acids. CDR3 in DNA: TGCGCCCGCCCGGCGGGGGGAGGGAACACCGGGGAGCTGTTTTTT. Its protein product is CARPAGGGNTGELFF.

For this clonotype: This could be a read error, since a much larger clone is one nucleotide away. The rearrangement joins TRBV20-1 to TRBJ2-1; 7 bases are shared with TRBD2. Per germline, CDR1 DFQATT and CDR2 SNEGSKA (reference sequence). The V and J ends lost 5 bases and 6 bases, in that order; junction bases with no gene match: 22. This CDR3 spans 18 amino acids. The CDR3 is CSAAGEWGKDRGSNEQFF. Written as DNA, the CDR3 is TGCAGTGCTGCGGGGGAGTGGGGGAAAGACCGGGGCAGCAATGAGCAGTTCTTC.

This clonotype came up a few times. The CDR3 sequence: CAISRTGDGSYEQYF. The DNA for the CDR3 is TGTGCCATCAGCAGAACAGGGGACGGCTCCTACGAGCAGTACTTC. The chain carries TRBV27 and TRBJ2-7, with 7 bases matching TRBD1. CDR1 MNHEY and CDR2 SMNVEV come from the germline V gene (reference sequence). This CDR3 has 15 amino acids. The junction had 12 bases not matched to a gene; V was cut back by 10 bases and J by 0 bases.